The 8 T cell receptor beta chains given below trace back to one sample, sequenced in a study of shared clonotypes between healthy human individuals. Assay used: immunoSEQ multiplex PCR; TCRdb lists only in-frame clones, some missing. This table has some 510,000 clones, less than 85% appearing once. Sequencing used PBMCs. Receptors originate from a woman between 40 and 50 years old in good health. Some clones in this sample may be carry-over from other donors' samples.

CDR3 DNA: TGTGCCAGCGGGGGACAGGAGGCGAACACCGGGGAGCTGTTTTTT. It encodes CASGGQEANTGELFF. The chain employs TRBV11-2 and TRBJ2-2; 8 nucleotides agree with TRBD1. The CDR3 length is 15 residues. The junction had 5 bases not matched to a gene; V was cut back by 8 bases and J by 0 bases. From germline, CDR1 is SGHAT and CDR2 FQNNGV.

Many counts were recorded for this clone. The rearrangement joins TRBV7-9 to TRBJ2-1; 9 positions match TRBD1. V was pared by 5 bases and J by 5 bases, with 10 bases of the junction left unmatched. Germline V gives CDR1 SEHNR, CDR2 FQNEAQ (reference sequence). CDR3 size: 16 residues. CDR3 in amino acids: CASSTRHRGLNNEQFF. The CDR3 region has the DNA TGTGCCAGCAGCACTAGACACAGGGGGCTCAACAATGAGCAGTTCTTC.

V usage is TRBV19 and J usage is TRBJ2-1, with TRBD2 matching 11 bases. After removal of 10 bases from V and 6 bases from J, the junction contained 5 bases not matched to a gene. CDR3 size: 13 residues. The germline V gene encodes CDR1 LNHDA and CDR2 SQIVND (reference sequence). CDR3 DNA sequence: TGTGCCACCCAAACTAGCGGGAGCAATGAGCAGTTCTTC. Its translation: CATQTSGSNEQFF. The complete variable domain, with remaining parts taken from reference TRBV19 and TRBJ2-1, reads DGGITQSPKYLFRKEGQNVTLSCEQNLNHDAMYWYRQDPGQGLRLIYYSQIVNDFQKGDIAEGYSVSREKKESFPLTVTSAQKNPTAFYLCATQTSGSNEQFFGPGTRLTVL.

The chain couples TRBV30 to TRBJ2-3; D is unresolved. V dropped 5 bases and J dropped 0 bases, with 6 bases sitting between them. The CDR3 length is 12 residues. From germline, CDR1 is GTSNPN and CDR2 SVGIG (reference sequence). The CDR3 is CAWDGSTDTQYF. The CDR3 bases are TGTGCCTGGGACGGGAGCACAGATACGCAGTATTTT. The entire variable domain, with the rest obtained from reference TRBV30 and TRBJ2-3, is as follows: SQTIHQWPATLVQPVGSPLSLECTVEGTSNPNLYWYRQAAGRGLQLLFYSVGIGQISSEVPQNLSASRPQDRQFILSSKKLLLSDSGFYLCAWDGSTDTQYFGPGTRLTVL.

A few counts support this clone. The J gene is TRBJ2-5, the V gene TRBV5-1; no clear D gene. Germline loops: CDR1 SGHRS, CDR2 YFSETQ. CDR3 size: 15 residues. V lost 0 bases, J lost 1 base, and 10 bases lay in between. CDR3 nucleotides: TGCGCCAGCAGCTTGGTTACCTCTACCCAAGAGACCCAGTACTTC. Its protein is CASSLVTSTQETQYF.

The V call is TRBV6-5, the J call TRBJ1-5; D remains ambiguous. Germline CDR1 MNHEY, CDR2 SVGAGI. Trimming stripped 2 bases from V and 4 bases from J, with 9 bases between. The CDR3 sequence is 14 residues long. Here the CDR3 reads CASSYDSINQPQHF. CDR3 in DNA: TGTGCCAGCAGTTACGACTCCATTAATCAGCCCCAGCATTTT.

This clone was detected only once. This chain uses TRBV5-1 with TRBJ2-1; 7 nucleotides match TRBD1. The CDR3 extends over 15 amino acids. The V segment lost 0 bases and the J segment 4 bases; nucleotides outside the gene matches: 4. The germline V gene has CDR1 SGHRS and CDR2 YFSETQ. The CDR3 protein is CASSLGQGKYNEQFF. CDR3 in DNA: TGCGCCAGCAGCTTGGGACAGGGAAAATACAATGAGCAGTTCTTC.

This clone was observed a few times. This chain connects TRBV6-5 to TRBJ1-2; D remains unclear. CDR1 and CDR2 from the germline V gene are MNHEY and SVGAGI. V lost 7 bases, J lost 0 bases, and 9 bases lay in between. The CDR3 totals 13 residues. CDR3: CASTSNANYGYTF. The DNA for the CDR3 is TGTGCCAGCACCTCTAACGCTAACTATGGCTACACCTTC.